The source of this TCR beta chain is a study of blood T cell repertoires in COVID-19. Study-level background: The samples span acute and convalescent COVID-19 from the United States, Italy and Spain. T cells, B-cell-depleted T cells, or PBMCs supplied cDNA or gDNA.

Participants came from about 23 US areas, aged roughly 18 to 89 years. Profiled with immunoSEQ multiplex PCR; TCRdb holds only in-frame clones, not every one. The data contain about 270,000 clones, around 90% of them singletons. Per the germline V gene, CDR1 is LGHNA and CDR2 is YNFKEQ. Trimming removed 1 base from V and 4 bases from J, with 10 bases in between. The CDR3 runs 14 residues. The TCR was taken from a woman in her 30s with acute COVID-19. Sequenced sample: PBMCs or T cells enriched from blood (not recorded which). The rearrangement uses TRBV4-2 and TRBJ1-1; TRBD1 might be the D (6 bases). The CDR3 bases are TGTGCCAGCAGCCAAGGGGCAGGGGTCACTGAAGCTTTCTTT. This encodes CASSQGAGVTEAFF.